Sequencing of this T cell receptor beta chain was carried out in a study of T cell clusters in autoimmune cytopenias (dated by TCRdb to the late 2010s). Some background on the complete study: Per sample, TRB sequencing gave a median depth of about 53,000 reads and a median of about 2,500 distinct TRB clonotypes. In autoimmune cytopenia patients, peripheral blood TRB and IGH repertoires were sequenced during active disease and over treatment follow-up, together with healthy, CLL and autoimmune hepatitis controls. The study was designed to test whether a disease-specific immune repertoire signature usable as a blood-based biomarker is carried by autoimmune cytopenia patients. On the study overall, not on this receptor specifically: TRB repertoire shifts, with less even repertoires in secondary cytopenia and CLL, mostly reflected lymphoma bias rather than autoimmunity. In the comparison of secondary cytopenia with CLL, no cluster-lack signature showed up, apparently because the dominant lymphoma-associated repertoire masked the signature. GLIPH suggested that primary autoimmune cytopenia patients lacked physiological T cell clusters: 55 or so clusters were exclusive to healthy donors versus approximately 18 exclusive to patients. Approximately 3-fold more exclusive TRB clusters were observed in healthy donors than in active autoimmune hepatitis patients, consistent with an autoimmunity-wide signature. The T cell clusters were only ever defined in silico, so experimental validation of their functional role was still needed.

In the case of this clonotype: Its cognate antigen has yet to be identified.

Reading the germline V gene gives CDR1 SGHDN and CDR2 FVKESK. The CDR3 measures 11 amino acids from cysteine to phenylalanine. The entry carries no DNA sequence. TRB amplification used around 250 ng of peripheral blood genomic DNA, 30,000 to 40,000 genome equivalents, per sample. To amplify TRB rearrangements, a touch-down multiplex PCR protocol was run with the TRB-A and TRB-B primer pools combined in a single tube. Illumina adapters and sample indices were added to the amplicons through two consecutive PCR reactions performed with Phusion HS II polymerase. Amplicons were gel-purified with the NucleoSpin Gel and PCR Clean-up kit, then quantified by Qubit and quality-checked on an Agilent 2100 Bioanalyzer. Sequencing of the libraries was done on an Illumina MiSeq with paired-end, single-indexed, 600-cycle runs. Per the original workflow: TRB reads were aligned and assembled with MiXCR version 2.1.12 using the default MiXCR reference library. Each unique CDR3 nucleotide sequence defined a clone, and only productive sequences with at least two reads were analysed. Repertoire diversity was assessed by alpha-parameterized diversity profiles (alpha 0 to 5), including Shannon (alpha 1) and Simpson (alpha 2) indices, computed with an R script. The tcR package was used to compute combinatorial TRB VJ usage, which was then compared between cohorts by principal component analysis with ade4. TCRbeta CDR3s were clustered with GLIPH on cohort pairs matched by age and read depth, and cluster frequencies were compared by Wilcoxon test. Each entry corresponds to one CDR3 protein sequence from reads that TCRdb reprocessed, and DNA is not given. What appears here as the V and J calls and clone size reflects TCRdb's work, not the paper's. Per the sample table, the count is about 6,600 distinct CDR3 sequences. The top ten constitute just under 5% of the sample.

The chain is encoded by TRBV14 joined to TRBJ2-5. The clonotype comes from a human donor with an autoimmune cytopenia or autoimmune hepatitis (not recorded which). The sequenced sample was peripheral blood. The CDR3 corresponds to CASSYRETQYF.